What follows are 3 T cell receptor beta chains derived from one specimen sequenced in a study of regulatory T cells in long-lasting Graves disease. Arm-PCR of CDR3 regions and iRepertoire HTBI primers were the basis on which TCR beta libraries were built. TCRdb analysed the multiplex PCR reads with MiXCR anew, one entry per CDR3 protein. The table lists around 500,000 distinct CDR3 sequences, roughly 14% of them singletons, with approximately 9.3% in the top ten. Time point of the sample: newly diagnosed GD, antithyroid drugs for less than 3 months. Extracted PBMC RNA gave rise to the TCR library. These same records also appear under a second study, on T cells in Graves' hyperthyroidism and ophthalmopathy.

This sample comprised peripheral blood mononuclear cells (PBMCs), obtained at new diagnosis, from a patient treated with antithyroid drugs. These receptors all stem from a man aged 25-40 years with Graves disease.

This clonotype was seen at least ten times. The chain employs TRBV20-1 and TRBJ2-1; tentatively, D is TRBD2 (6 bases). Trimming left V 2 bases short and J 4 bases short, with 12 bases between. The CDR3 covers 14 residues. The germline V gene has CDR1 DFQATT and CDR2 SNEGSKA (reference sequence). The CDR3 region is CSARKRGLYNEQFF. The CDR3 DNA reads as TGCAGTGCTAGAAAACGGGGGTTATACAATGAGCAGTTCTTC.

Worth noting for this clonotype: A clone one base away is much larger, so this may be a read error. The V gene is TRBV30, the J gene TRBJ1-2, with 8 bases fitting TRBD1. CDR1 is GTSNPN, CDR2 SVGIG, per germline (reference sequence). The CDR3 loop spans 13 amino acids. In nucleotides, the CDR3 is TGTGCCCGGAGTGGGGGACAGGTCGACGGCTACACCTTC. Translation: CARSGGQVDGYTF.

This rearrangement joins TRBV18 to TRBJ2-1; 9 bases map to TRBD2. This CDR3 spans 15 amino acids. Germline V gene sequence: CDR1 KGHSH, CDR2 LQKENI. After removal of 3 bases from V and 5 bases from J, the junction contained 5 bases not matched to a gene. The chain's CDR3 is CASSPGGLAHNEQFF. The DNA of the CDR3 is TGTGCCAGCTCACCGGGGGGACTAGCCCACAATGAGCAGTTCTTC.